This T cell receptor beta chain was observed in a study of blood T cell repertoires in COVID-19. At the level of the study: The United States, Italy and Spain provided the acute and convalescent COVID-19 samples. Nucleic acid was either cDNA or gDNA, and it came from T cells, B-cell-depleted T cells, or PBMCs.

This clone came up a few times. Germline values: CDR1 MNHEY, CDR2 SMNVEV (reference sequence). This CDR3 is built from 15 residues. The V gene lost 5 bases and the J gene lost 1 base, with 14 bases spanning the gap. As processed by the authors: How many nucleated cells were present was estimated from reference gene primer amplification. Sequencing used immunoSEQ multiplex PCR; TCRdb keeps in-frame clones, though not all of them. V, J and clone size were drawn from that table, and D and trimming were deduced from the DNA. The table records roughly 43,000 clones, roughly four fifths of them present only once.

This TCR came from a woman aged 55-69 years with acute or convalescent COVID-19. Source material: peripheral blood. This sequence joins TRBV27 and TRBJ1-2, with D uncertain. CDR3 DNA: TGTGCCAGCAGTCCGCTGCCACAGAGTAACTATGGCTACACCTTC. This codes for CASSPLPQSNYGYTF.